Below, 18 T cell receptor beta chains from the same sample are listed, as sequenced in a study of cytotoxic CD8 clonotypes in ibrutinib-treated CLL (dated by TCRdb to the early 2020s). The time point label here, explained by the study, means: progressive disease on ibrutinib. The library relied on the immunoSEQ multiplex PCR assay. TCRdb obtained this table from immuneACCESS and retained in-frame rearrangements with V and J assigned. These tables miss some clones; where compared with another copy, unresolved V genes account for less than half of the shortfall, and the remainder is unexplained. The sample table holds 270,000 or so clones, of which roughly 76% were seen once. The top ten clonotypes cover around 5.1% of the sample. The sequencing here drew on PBMCs, taken at disease progression, from a patient treated with ibrutinib. The receptors here all came from a human donor with chronic lymphocytic leukemia.

The chain couples TRBV6-1 to TRBJ2-7, with D unresolved. Germline loops: CDR1 MNHNS, CDR2 SASEGT. Between the trimmed V and J ends, which lost 2 bases and 2 bases, there was a span of 10 bases. This CDR3 comprises 14 residues. Here the CDR3 DNA reads TGTGCCAGCAGTGAAAACGGGTTAGCCTACGAGCAGTACTTC. It yields the protein CASSENGLAYEQYF.

This clone has a handful of counts. The V call is TRBV7-9, the J call TRBJ2-7; D tentatively fits TRBD1 or TRBD2 (5 bases each). Germline CDR1 and CDR2: SEHNR and FQNEAQ (reference sequence). V lost 5 bases, J lost 3 bases, and 20 bases lay in between. The CDR3 length is 16 residues. The CDR3 coding sequence is TGTGCCAGCAGCCCTAGGCTGGCAGGGAGTTTCTACGAGCAGTACTTC. Amino acid sequence: CASSPRLAGSFYEQYF.

The V and J genes are TRBV13 and TRBJ2-7, with D maybe TRBD1 (5 bases). Deletions cut 4 bases from V and 0 bases from J, with 10 bases between. Germline loops: CDR1 PRHDT, CDR2 FYEKMQ (reference sequence). The CDR3 runs to 14 residues. The CDR3 reads CASSSTVSSYEQYF. The CDR3 nucleotides read TGTGCCAGCAGCTCGACAGTGAGCTCCTACGAGCAGTACTTC.

The V call is TRBV4-1, the J call TRBJ1-4; TRBD1 matches at 8 bases. The length of the CDR3 is 14 residues. The V and J ends lost 4 bases and 8 bases, in that order; junction bases with no gene match: 6. CDR1 is MGHRA, CDR2 YSYEKL, per germline. Here the CDR3 DNA reads TGCGCCAGCAGCCGGACAGGGAGAGAAGAAAAACTGTTTTTT. Translating gives CASSRTGREEKLFF.

This clone was detected a few times. The V call is TRBV27, the J call TRBJ1-2; no reliable D call. The ends were cut back, 6 bases at V and 6 bases at J, with 5 bases in the middle. This CDR3 is 10 amino acids long. The germline CDR1 and CDR2 sequences are MNHEY and SMNVEV (reference sequence). DNA of the CDR3: TGTGCCAGCAGGATACATGGCTACACCTTC. Amino acid sequence: CASRIHGYTF.

The chain links TRBV2 to TRBJ2-2; TRBD1 agrees at 8 bases. V lost 4 bases to trimming and J lost 8 bases; unmatched junction nucleotides: 3. This CDR3 spans 13 amino acids. The germline V gene encodes CDR1 SNHLY and CDR2 FYNNEI. The CDR3 nucleotides read TGTGCCAGCAGTGGGGACAGGTTTGGGGAGCTGTTTTTT. As protein: CASSGDRFGELFF. Full variable domain (remainder filled in from reference TRBV2 and TRBJ2-2): EPEVTQTPSHQVTQMGQEVILRCVPISNHLYFYWYRQILGQKVEFLVSFYNNEISEKSEIFDDQFSVERPDGSNFTLKIRSTKLEDSAMYFCASSGDRFGELFFGEGSRLTVL.

This chain uses TRBV11-2 with TRBJ2-3; D gene uncertain. The V end lost 6 bases, the J end lost 0 bases, and 16 bases lay between the germline ends. From germline, CDR1 is SGHAT and CDR2 FQNNGV. The CDR3 runs to 16 residues. The CDR3 is CASSSRVRASTDTQYF. The CDR3 DNA sequence: TGTGCCAGCAGTAGTAGGGTTCGAGCTAGCACAGATACGCAGTATTTT.

This sequence joins TRBV5-1 and TRBJ2-7, with 7 bases fitting TRBD2. V lost 0 bases to trimming and J lost 4 bases; unmatched junction nucleotides: 4. Germline CDR1 and CDR2: SGHRS and YFSETQ. This CDR3 spans 14 amino acids. The CDR3 region is CASSLAGGSYEQYF. The CDR3 nucleotides read TGCGCCAGCAGCTTGGCGGGCGGGAGTTACGAGCAGTACTTC.

This chain links TRBV29-1 with TRBJ2-5, with a possible D match to TRBD2 (6 bases). Germline V lookup: CDR1 SQVTM, CDR2 ANQGSEA. The CDR3 has 14 amino acids. V gave up 1 base and J gave up 3 bases, with 12 bases separating them. In DNA, the CDR3 is TGCAGCGTTGAAGTCGGGGGTGGAGAAGAGACCCAGTACTTC. This codes for CSVEVGGGEETQYF.

The rearrangement links TRBV7-8 to TRBJ2-1, with D maybe TRBD1 (6 bases). CDR1 SGHVS and CDR2 FQNEAQ come from the germline V gene. Trimming removed 7 bases at V and 2 bases at J, with 18 bases between. CDR3 length equals 16 residues. CDR3 amino acids: CASNPPVTGAYNEQFF. The CDR3 DNA reads as TGTGCCAGCAACCCCCCGGTGACAGGAGCCTACAATGAGCAGTTCTTC.

The V gene is TRBV27, the J gene TRBJ2-5; D might be TRBD2 (5 bases). In germline, CDR1 is MNHEY, CDR2 SMNVEV (reference sequence). The V and J ends lost 3 bases and 4 bases respectively, with 9 bases between them. This CDR3 is 13 amino acids long. This CDR3 reads CASSFMAGETQYF. The DNA for the CDR3 is TGTGCCAGCAGTTTCATGGCGGGAGAGACCCAGTACTTC.

V is TRBV7-6 and J is TRBJ2-1; D not resolved. The CDR3 contains 12 residues. The germline CDR1 and CDR2 sequences are SGHVS and FNYEAQ. V lost 3 bases and J 3 bases, leaving 3 bases between the germline ends. CDR3 sequence: CASSLVYNEQFF. In DNA form, the CDR3 reads TGTGCCAGCAGCTTGGTCTACAATGAGCAGTTCTTC.

This clone has just a few counts. CDR3 amino acids: CASSDRQNYGYTF. As DNA, the CDR3 is TGTGCCAGTAGTGATCGACAGAACTATGGCTACACCTTC. The J gene is TRBJ1-2, the V gene TRBV19; D is perhaps TRBD1 (5 bases). This CDR3 contains 13 residues. Trimming pared 5 bases from V and 2 bases from J, leaving 9 bases between. The germline V gene encodes CDR1 LNHDA and CDR2 SQIVND (reference sequence).

The chain has TRBV6-5 and TRBJ1-1, with D possibly matching TRBD1 (5 bases). The germline V gene encodes CDR1 MNHEY and CDR2 SVGAGI. The germline V and J ends were trimmed by 7 bases and 2 bases, with 14 bases remaining between them. CDR3 size: 14 residues. The CDR3 nucleotides are TGTGCCAGCAACACCAGGGCGGGAAACACTGAAGCTTTCTTT. This encodes CASNTRAGNTEAFF.

The V and J genes are TRBV28 and TRBJ2-7; 7 nucleotides match TRBD1. CDR1 and CDR2 from the germline V gene are MDHEN and SYDVKM. Trimming cost V 1 base and J 1 base; bases outside gene matches: 7. This CDR3 has 16 amino acids. The chain's CDR3 is CASSLFWQGVSYEQYF. In DNA form, the CDR3 reads TGTGCCAGCAGTTTATTCTGGCAGGGGGTATCCTACGAGCAGTACTTC.

The V call is TRBV15, the J call TRBJ1-5; D remains ambiguous. CDR3 length equals 14 residues. CDR1 is LNHNV, CDR2 YYDKDF, per germline (reference sequence). V was cut by 8 bases and J by 0 bases, with 11 bases left in between. The CDR3 region is CATHDTYSNQPQHF. DNA of the CDR3: TGTGCCACCCACGACACCTATAGCAATCAGCCCCAGCATTTT. The whole variable domain, remainder taken from reference TRBV15 and TRBJ1-5, is DAMVIQNPRYQVTQFGKPVTLSCSQTLNHNVMYWYQQKSSQAPKLLFHYYDKDFNNEADTPDNFQSRRPNTSFCFLDIRSPGLGDTAMYLCATHDTYSNQPQHFGDGTRLSIL.

This clone was recorded once. This sample also contains other DNA sequences that code for the same CDR3. This chain joins TRBV5-1 and TRBJ2-7; D not certain. The germline V gene has CDR1 SGHRS and CDR2 YFSETQ. The CDR3 loop spans 14 amino acids. V lost 0 bases and J lost 3, with 10 bases in between. The CDR3 DNA reads TGCGCCAGCAGCTTGGCTGGATCCGGCTACGAGCAGTACTTC. Residues: CASSLAGSGYEQYF.

The V call is TRBV4-1, the J call TRBJ1-3, with D possibly matching TRBD1 (6 bases). The CDR3 consists of 15 residues. Trimming took off 4 bases at V and 0 bases at J, with 10 bases between the two ends. Germline V gene sequence: CDR1 MGHRA, CDR2 YSYEKL. Here the CDR3 reads CASSLRGGSGNTIYF. CDR3 coding DNA: TGCGCCAGCAGCCTTAGGGGGGGCTCTGGAAACACCATATATTTT.